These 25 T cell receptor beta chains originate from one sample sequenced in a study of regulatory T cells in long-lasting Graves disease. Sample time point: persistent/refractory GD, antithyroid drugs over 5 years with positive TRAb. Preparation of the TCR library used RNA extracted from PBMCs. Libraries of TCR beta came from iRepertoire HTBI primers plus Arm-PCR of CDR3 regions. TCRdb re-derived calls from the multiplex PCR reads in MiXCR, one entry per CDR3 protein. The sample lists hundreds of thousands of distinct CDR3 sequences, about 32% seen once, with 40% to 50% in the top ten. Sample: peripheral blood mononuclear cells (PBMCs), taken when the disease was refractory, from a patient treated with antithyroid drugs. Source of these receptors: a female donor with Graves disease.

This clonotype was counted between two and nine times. The CDR3 region is CSAREGGAEQPQHF. Here the CDR3 DNA reads TGCAGTGCTAGAGAGGGGGGGGCCGAGCAGCCCCAGCATTTT. The V and J genes are TRBV20-1 and TRBJ1-5; maybe TRBD1 (6 bases). Germline lookup yields CDR1 DFQATT and CDR2 SNEGSKA (reference sequence). The CDR3 consists of 14 residues. The V gene lost 0 bases and the J gene lost 7 bases, with 13 bases spanning the gap.

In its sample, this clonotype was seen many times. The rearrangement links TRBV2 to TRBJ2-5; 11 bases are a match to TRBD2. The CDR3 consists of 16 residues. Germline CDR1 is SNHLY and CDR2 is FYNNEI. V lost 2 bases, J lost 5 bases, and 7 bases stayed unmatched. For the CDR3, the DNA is TGTGCCAGCAGTGAAACTAGCGGGGGACCTAAGGAGACCCAGTACTTC. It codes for CASSETSGGPKETQYF. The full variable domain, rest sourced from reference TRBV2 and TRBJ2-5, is EPEVTQTPSHQVTQMGQEVILRCVPISNHLYFYWYRQILGQKVEFLVSFYNNEISEKSEIFDDQFSVERPDGSNFTLKIRSTKLEDSAMYFCASSETSGGPKETQYFGPGTRLLVL.

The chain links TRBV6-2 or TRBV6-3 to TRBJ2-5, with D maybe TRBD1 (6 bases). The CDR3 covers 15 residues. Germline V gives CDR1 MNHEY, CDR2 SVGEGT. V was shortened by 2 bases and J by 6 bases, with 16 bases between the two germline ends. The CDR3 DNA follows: TGTGCCAGCAGTTACGGCCCGGGACATCATCAGACCCAGTACTTC. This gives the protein CASSYGPGHHQTQYF.

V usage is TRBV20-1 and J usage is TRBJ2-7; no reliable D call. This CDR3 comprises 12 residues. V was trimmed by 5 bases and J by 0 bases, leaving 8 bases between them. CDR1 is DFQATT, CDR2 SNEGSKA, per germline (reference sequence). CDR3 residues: CSALHSSYEQYF. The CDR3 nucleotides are TGCAGTGCTTTACATAGCTCCTACGAGCAGTACTTC.

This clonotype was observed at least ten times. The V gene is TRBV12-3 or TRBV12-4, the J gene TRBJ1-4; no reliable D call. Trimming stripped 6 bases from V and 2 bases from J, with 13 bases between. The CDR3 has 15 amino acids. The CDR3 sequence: CASSPSGLTNEKLFF. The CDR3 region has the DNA TGTGCCAGCAGCCCGAGCGGGCTGACTAATGAAAAACTGTTTTTT.

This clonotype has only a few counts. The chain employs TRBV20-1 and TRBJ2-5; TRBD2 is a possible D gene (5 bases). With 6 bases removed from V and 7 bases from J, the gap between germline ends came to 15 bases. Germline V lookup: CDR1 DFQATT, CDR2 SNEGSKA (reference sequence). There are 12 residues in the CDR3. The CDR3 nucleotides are TGCAGTGCAATGATAAGTCGGGGGACCCAGTACTTC. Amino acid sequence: CSAMISRGTQYF.

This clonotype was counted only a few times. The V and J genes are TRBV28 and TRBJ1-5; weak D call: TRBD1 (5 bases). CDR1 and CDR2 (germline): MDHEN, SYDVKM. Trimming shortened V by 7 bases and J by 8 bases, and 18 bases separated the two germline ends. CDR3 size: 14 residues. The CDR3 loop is CASIDGAGLKPQHF. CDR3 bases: TGTGCCAGCATAGATGGGGCAGGGCTCAAGCCCCAGCATTTT.

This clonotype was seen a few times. Written as DNA, the CDR3 is TGTGCCAGCAGTGATTTTGGGGGGAATGGCTACACCTTC. It encodes CASSDFGGNGYTF. The gene calls are TRBV6-1 and TRBJ1-2, with a weak D call TRBD1 (5 bases). The germline V and J ends were trimmed by 3 bases and 6 bases, with 11 bases remaining between them. Germline V gene data show CDR1 as MNHNS and CDR2 as SASEGT. The CDR3 is 13 amino acids.

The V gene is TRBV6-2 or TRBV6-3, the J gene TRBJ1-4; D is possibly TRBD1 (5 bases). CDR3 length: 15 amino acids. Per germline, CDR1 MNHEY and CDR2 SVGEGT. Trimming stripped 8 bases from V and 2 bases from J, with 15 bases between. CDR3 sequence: CASAAFAGTNEKLFF. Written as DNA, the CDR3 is TGTGCCAGCGCGGCCTTTGCAGGGACTAATGAAAAACTGTTTTTT.

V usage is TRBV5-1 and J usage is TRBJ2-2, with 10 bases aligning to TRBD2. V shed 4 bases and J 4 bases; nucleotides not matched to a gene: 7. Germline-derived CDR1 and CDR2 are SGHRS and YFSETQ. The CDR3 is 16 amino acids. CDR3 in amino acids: CASSRIAGGVTGELFF. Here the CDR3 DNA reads TGCGCCAGCAGCCGTATAGCGGGAGGAGTCACCGGGGAGCTGTTTTTT.

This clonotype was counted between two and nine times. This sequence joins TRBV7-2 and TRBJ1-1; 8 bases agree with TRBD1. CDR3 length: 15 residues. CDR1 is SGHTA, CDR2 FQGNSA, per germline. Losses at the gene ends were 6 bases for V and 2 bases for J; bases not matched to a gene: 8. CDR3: CASRYSGQDNTEAFF. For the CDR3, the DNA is TGTGCCAGCAGGTACTCGGGACAGGATAACACTGAAGCTTTCTTT.

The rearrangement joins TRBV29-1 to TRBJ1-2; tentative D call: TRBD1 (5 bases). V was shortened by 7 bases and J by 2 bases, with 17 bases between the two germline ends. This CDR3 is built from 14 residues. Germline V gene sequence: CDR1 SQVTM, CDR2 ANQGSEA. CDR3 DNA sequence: TGCAGCGCACTTGATTGGGGGAACAACTATGGCTACACCTTC. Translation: CSALDWGNNYGYTF.

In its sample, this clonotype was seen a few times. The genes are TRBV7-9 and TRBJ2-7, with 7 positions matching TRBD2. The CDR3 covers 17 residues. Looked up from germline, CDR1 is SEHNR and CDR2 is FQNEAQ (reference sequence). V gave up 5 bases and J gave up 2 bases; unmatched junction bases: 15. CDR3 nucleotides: TGTGCCAGCAGCCCTTACGCGTCCGGGACTACTCCCTACGAGCAGTACTTC. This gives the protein CASSPYASGTTPYEQYF.

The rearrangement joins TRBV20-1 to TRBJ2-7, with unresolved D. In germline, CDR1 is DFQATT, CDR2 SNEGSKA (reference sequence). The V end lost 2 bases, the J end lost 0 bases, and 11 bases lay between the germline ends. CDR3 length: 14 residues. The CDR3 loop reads CSARPQRSSYEQYF. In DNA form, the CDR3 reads TGCAGTGCTAGACCACAACGGAGCTCCTACGAGCAGTACTTC.

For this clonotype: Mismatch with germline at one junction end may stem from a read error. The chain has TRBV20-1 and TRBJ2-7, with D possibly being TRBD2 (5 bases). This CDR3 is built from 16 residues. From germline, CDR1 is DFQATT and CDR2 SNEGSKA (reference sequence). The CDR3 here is CSARDLEEGEIYKQYF. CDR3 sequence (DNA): TGCAGTGCTAGAGACCTAGAAGAGGGAGAGATCTACAAGCAGTACTTC.

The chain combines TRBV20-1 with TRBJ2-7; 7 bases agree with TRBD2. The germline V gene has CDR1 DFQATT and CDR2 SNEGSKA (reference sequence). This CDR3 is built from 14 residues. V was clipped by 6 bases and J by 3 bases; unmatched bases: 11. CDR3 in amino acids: CSALSRGSIYEQYF. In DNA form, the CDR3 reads TGCAGTGCCCTTTCACGCGGGAGTATCTACGAGCAGTACTTC.

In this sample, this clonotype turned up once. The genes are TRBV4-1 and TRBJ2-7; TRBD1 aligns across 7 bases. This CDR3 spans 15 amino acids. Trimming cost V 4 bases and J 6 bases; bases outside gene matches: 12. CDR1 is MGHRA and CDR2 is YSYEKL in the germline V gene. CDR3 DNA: TGCGCCAGCAGCCCACAGGATAGGGGGCATGGCGAGCAGTACTTC. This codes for CASSPQDRGHGEQYF.

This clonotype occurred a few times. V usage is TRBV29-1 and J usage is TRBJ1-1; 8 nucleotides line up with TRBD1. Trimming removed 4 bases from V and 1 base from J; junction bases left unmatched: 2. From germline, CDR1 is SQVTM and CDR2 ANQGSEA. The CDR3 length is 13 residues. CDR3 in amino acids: CSVVDRGNTEAFF. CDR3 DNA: TGCAGCGTTGTTGACAGGGGGAACACTGAAGCTTTCTTT.

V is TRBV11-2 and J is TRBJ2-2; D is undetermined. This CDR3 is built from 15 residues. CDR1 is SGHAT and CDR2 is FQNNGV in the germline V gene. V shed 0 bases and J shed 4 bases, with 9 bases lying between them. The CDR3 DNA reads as TGTGCCAGCAGCTTAGACGGAGATGCCACCGGGGAGCTGTTTTTT. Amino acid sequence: CASSLDGDATGELFF.

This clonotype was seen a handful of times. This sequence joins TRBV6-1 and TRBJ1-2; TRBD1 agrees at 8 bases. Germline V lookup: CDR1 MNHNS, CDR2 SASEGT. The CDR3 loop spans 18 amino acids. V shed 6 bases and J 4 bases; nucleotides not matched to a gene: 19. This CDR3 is CASSATTTGAANLYGYTF. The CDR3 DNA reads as TGTGCCAGCAGCGCCACTACGACAGGGGCCGCCAACCTCTATGGCTACACCTTC.

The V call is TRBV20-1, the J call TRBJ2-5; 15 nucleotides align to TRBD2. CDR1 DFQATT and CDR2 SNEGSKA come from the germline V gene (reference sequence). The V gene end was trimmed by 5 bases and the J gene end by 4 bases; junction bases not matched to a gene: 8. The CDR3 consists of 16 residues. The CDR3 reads CSAGLAGGPSGETQYF. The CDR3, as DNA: TGCAGTGCTGGACTAGCGGGAGGGCCCTCGGGAGAGACCCAGTACTTC.

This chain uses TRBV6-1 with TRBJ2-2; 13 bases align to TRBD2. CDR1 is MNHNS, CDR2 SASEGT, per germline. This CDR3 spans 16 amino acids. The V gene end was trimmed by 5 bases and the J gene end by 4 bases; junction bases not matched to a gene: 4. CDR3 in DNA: TGTGCCAGCAGTCGGACTAGCGGGAGTGGCACCGGGGAGCTGTTTTTT. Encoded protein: CASSRTSGSGTGELFF.

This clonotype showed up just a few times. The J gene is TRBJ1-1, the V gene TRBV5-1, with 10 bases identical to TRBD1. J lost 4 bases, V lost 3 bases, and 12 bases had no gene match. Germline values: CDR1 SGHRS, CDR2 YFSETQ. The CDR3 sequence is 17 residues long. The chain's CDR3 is CASSSGQGWGRSTEAFF. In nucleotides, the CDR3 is TGCGCCAGCAGCTCGGGACAGGGGTGGGGTCGGAGCACTGAAGCTTTCTTT.

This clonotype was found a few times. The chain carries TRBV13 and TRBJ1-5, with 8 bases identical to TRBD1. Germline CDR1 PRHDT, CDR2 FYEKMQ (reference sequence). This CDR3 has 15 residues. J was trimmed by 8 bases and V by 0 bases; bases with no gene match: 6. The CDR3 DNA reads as TGTGCCAGCAGCTTAGGGACAGGGGAGCTAGAGCCCCAGCATTTT. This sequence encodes CASSLGTGELEPQHF.

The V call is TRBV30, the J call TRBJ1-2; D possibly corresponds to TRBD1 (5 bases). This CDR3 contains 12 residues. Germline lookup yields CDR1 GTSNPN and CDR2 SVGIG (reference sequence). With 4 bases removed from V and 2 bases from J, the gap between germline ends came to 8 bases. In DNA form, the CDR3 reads TGTGCCTGGACACAGGAGAACTATGGCTACACCTTC. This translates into CAWTQENYGYTF.